The next 8 T cell receptor beta chains were all read from a single sample in a study of glioma-infiltrating T cells after dendritic cell vaccination. This table comes from immunoSEQ multiplex PCR, and its TCRdb copy is limited to in-frame clones, with some not included. Of tens of thousands of clones listed, 65% to 90% were seen once; the top ten hold 10% to 12%. The sample in question was blood, obtained before dendritic cell vaccination. The receptors derive from a human donor with glioblastoma.

This clone was seen just once. The chain combines TRBV29-1 with TRBJ1-2; D unclear. This CDR3 region has 12 residues. The V end lost 4 bases, the J end lost 4 bases, and 10 bases lay between the germline ends. The V gene's germline CDR1 is SQVTM and CDR2 ANQGSEA. Here the CDR3 reads CSVVAGGYGYTF. The CDR3 DNA reads as TGCAGCGTTGTCGCCGGTGGCTATGGCTACACCTTC.

The rearrangement uses TRBV30 and TRBJ1-2; D is undetermined. The CDR3 loop spans 14 amino acids. Germline V gives CDR1 GTSNPN, CDR2 SVGIG (reference sequence). The ends were cut back, 0 bases at V and 4 bases at J, with 12 bases in the middle. CDR3 DNA: TGTGCCTGGAGTGTAACGGCAGGATTCTATGGCTACACCTTC. Translated: CAWSVTAGFYGYTF.

The chain recombines TRBV19 with TRBJ2-7; 8 nucleotides align to TRBD1. CDR1 is LNHDA, CDR2 SQIVND, per germline (reference sequence). With 10 bases clipped from V and 4 bases from J, the junction kept 12 bases outside the gene matches. The CDR3 covers 14 residues. CDR3 amino acids: CATRPPGGSYEQYF. CDR3 nucleotide sequence: TGTGCCACCAGACCCCCAGGGGGCTCATACGAGCAGTACTTC.

This clone turned up a few times. The same CDR3 arises from other DNA sequences in this sample as well. The CDR3 loop is CATGQGGSYNEQFF. The CDR3 DNA reads as TGCGCCACCGGCCAGGGGGGGTCCTACAATGAGCAGTTCTTC. J is TRBJ2-1 and V is TRBV4-1, with D tentatively TRBD1 or TRBD2 (7 bases each). Looked up from germline, CDR1 is MGHRA and CDR2 is YSYEKL. The CDR3 totals 14 residues. Trimming took off 10 bases at V and 1 base at J, with 14 bases between the two ends.

V gene TRBV27 combines with J gene TRBJ2-3; TRBD2 aligns across 14 bases. V lost 5 bases to trimming and J lost 9 bases; unmatched junction nucleotides: 10. CDR1 and CDR2 from the germline V gene are MNHEY and SMNVEV (reference sequence). The CDR3 is 16 residues long. The CDR3 loop reads CASSPIGTSGGSTQYF. CDR3 nucleotides: TGTGCCAGCAGTCCCATAGGGACTAGCGGGGGATCCACGCAGTATTTT.

The rearrangement joins TRBV19 to TRBJ2-5, with 8 bases matching TRBD1. The germline gives CDR1 LNHDA, CDR2 SQIVND (reference sequence). The CDR3 has 14 amino acids. Trimming cost V 2 bases and J 5 bases; bases outside gene matches: 4. In DNA, the CDR3 is TGTGCCAGTAGTATACAGGGGGCTGGGGAGACCCAGTACTTC. Encoded protein: CASSIQGAGETQYF.

The V gene is TRBV6-5, the J gene TRBJ1-1; D might be TRBD1 (5 bases). The CDR3 is 13 amino acids. The V gene's germline CDR1 is MNHEY and CDR2 SVGAGI. Trimming left V 6 bases short and J 2 bases short, with 10 bases between. The DNA of the CDR3 is TGTGCCAGCAGGCTGACAGTTAACACTGAAGCTTTCTTT. Its protein is CASRLTVNTEAFF.

The genes are TRBV19 and TRBJ2-3, with a weak D call TRBD2 (5 bases). With 6 bases removed from V and 5 bases from J, the gap between germline ends came to 21 bases. CDR1 is LNHDA, CDR2 SQIVND, per germline (reference sequence). This CDR3 comprises 16 residues. The CDR3 bases are TGTGCCAGTAGCCCCGGGCGGGCTCTTACGATAGATACGCAGTATTTT. Its protein product is CASSPGRALTIDTQYF.